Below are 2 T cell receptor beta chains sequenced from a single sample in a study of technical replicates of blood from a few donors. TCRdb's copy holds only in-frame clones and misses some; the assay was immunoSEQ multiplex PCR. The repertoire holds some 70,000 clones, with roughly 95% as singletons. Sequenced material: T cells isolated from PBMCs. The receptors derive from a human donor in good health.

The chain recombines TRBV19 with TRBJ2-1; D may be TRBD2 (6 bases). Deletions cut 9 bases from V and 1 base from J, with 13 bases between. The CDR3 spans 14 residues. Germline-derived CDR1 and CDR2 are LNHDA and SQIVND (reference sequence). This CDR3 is CASRLGVSYNEQFF. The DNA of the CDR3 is TGTGCCAGCCGACTAGGGGTGTCCTACAATGAGCAGTTCTTC.

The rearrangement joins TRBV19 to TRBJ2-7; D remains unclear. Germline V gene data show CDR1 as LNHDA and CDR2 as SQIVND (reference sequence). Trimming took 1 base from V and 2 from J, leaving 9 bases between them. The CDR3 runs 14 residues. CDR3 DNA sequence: TGTGCCAGTAGTATAGCCGGGTACGCCTACGAGCAGTACTTC. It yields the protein CASSIAGYAYEQYF.